This is a list of T cell receptor beta chains from one sample in a study of blood T cell repertoires in COVID-19. The assay was immunoSEQ multiplex PCR, and TCRdb's table has in-frame clones only and misses some. The repertoire includes 78,000 or so clones, around 90% of them detected once, and roughly 6.1% sits in the top ten. Sequences were obtained from peripheral blood. The receptors shown here come from a woman in her 50s with acute or convalescent COVID-19. Both conserved end residues are part of each CDR3. A D gene is named only where the DNA matches it firmly. Only some rows state a clone size, as once, few, many or a class for expanded clones.

TRBV19,-,-,TRBJ1-2,CASSPRLSYGYTF,TGTGCCAGTAGTCCACGACTTAGCTATGGCTACACCTTC
TRBV5-5,-,-,TRBJ2-7,CASSPRGGSSSYEQYF,TGTGCCAGCAGCCCTAGAGGAGGGTCCAGCTCCTACGAGCAGTACTTC
TRBV24-1,TRBD2,-,TRBJ2-5,CATTATGGGETQYF,TGTGCCACCACCGCCACCGGGGGGGGAGAGACCCAGTACTTC
TRBV2,-,-,TRBJ1-2,CARGPRAADGYTF,TGTGCCAGGGGGCCACGGGCGGCGGATGGCTACACCTTC
TRBV7-2,-,-,TRBJ2-2,CASSLLARTGELFF,TGTGCCAGCAGCTTATTAGCCCGAACCGGGGAGCTGTTTTTT
TRBV7-9,-,-,TRBJ1-2,CASSLGGGGPNYGYTF,TGTGCCAGCAGCTTAGGCGGTGGAGGGCCCAACTATGGCTACACCTTC
TRBV30,-,-,TRBJ1-6,CAWSVYGGSNSPLHF,TGTGCCTGGAGTGTATATGGGGGGAGTAATTCACCCCTCCACTTT
TRBV7-2,TRBD1,few,TRBJ1-5,CASSFRQGRSPQHF,TGTGCCAGCAGCTTCAGACAGGGAAGGTCGCCCCAGCATTTT
TRBV6-2/TRBV6-3,-,-,TRBJ2-7,CASSYSTRREQYF,TGTGCCAGCAGTTACTCGACTAGACGCGAGCAGTACTTC
TRBV9,TRBD2,-,TRBJ2-1,CASSVGVLAGVMIDEQFF,TGTGCCAGCAGCGTAGGGGTACTAGCGGGAGTAATGATCGATGAGCAGTTCTTC
TRBV19,TRBD1,-,TRBJ1-1,CASKLHKQGRNTEAFF,TGTGCCAGTAAGCTTCACAAACAGGGGAGGAACACTGAAGCTTTCTTT
TRBV6-5,-,-,TRBJ1-5,CASSYFQNQPQHF,TGTGCCAGCAGTTACTTCCAGAATCAGCCCCAGCATTTT
TRBV3-1/TRBV3-2,-,-,TRBJ2-7,CASSQDGLRDISYEQYF,TGTGCCAGCAGCCAAGACGGCCTCCGGGACATATCCTACGAGCAGTACTTC
TRBV5-4,TRBD1,-,TRBJ1-5,CASSSGTGINQPQHF,TGTGCCAGCAGTTCCGGGACAGGGATAAATCAGCCCCAGCATTTT
TRBV3-1/TRBV3-2,-,-,TRBJ2-7,CASSQNREQYF,TGTGCCAGCAGCCAGAACAGAGAGCAGTACTTC
TRBV29-1,-,-,TRBJ2-1,CSVGAGNNEQFF,TGCAGCGTTGGGGCGGGAAACAATGAGCAGTTCTTC
TRBV28,-,-,TRBJ2-7,CASSFRGGIHEQYF,TGTGCCAGCAGTTTTCGCGGAGGGATCCACGAGCAGTACTTC
TRBV6-5,TRBD1,-,TRBJ2-5,CASRSLGTDVETQYF,TGTGCCAGCAGATCACTGGGGACAGACGTAGAGACCCAGTACTTC
TRBV24-1,-,-,TRBJ1-2,CATSDFRVGAGYGYTF,TGTGCCACCAGTGATTTCAGGGTAGGGGCCGGCTATGGCTACACCTTC
TRBV10-3,TRBD2,-,TRBJ2-5,CAIAPLGRETQYF,TGTGCCATCGCTCCACTCGGGAGGGAGACCCAGTACTTC
TRBV7-3,TRBD2,once,TRBJ2-1,CASSSQPSGRNEQFF,TGTGCCAGCAGCTCCCAGCCTAGCGGGAGAAATGAGCAGTTCTTC
TRBV25-1,-,-,TRBJ2-1,CASSEFGAVSYNEQFF,TGTGCCAGCAGTGAATTTGGGGCGGTCTCCTACAATGAGCAGTTCTTC
TRBV24-1,-,-,TRBJ1-1,CATSGPGMNTEAFF,TGTGCCACCAGTGGGCCAGGGATGAACACTGAAGCTTTCTTT
TRBV7-8,TRBD1,-,TRBJ1-2,CASSLGQGSYGYTF,TGTGCCAGCAGCTTAGGACAGGGGAGCTATGGCTACACCTTC
TRBV14,TRBD1,few,TRBJ1-2,CASSQAGTGAFYGYTF,TGTGCCAGCAGCCAAGCAGGGACAGGGGCCTTCTATGGCTACACCTTC
TRBV5-1,TRBD2,-,TRBJ2-1,CASSSGTSGMVYHEQFF,TGCGCCAGCAGCTCCGGGACTAGCGGGATGGTATATCATGAGCAGTTCTTC
TRBV3-1/TRBV3-2,-,-,TRBJ2-5,CASSKDGQETQYF,TGTGCCAGCAGCAAAGACGGCCAAGAGACCCAGTACTTC
TRBV18,TRBD2,-,TRBJ2-3,CASSPGAGRDTQYF,TGTGCCAGCTCACCCGGAGCGGGAAGGGATACGCAGTATTTT
TRBV18,TRBD2,few,TRBJ2-7,CASSPQVAGGYVYEQYF,TGTGCCAGCTCACCACAAGTAGCGGGAGGTTACGTCTACGAGCAGTACTTC
TRBV11-2,TRBD2,-,TRBJ2-1,CASLERGRSGNEQFF,TGTGCCAGCTTGGAACGCGGGAGGTCGGGTAATGAGCAGTTCTTC
TRBV28,TRBD2,-,TRBJ2-1,CASSGLAYYEDEQFF,TGTGCCAGCAGCGGACTAGCGTATTACGAGGATGAGCAGTTCTTC
TRBV6-5,TRBD2,-,TRBJ2-3,CASSRSGSASDTQYF,TGTGCCAGCAGCCGTAGCGGGAGCGCCTCAGATACGCAGTATTTT
TRBV27,-,-,TRBJ2-2,CASSFRRWEAGRNTGELFF,TGTGCCAGCAGTTTTAGGAGGTGGGAGGCAGGCAGAAACACCGGGGAGCTGTTTTTT
TRBV5-6,TRBD2,-,TRBJ2-5,CASGTSLEETQYF,TGTGCCAGTGGGACTAGCTTGGAAGAGACCCAGTACTTC
TRBV28,-,-,TRBJ1-1,CASSSPGLNTEAFF,TGTGCCAGCAGTTCCCCGGGGTTGAACACTGAAGCTTTCTTT
TRBV19,-,-,TRBJ2-1,CASSIARRQATYNEQFF,TGTGCCAGTAGTATAGCAAGACGACAGGCCACTTACAATGAGCAGTTCTTC
TRBV12-2,-,-,TRBJ2-1,CASTISGRYYNEQFF,TGTGCAAGTACCATTAGCGGGAGATACTACAATGAGCAGTTCTTC
TRBV11-2,-,-,TRBJ1-1,CASSLEPGPRAEAFF,TGTGCCAGCAGCTTGGAGCCGGGCCCCAGGGCTGAAGCTTTCTTT
TRBV9,TRBD2,-,TRBJ2-3,CASSVAGGLTDTQYF,TGTGCCAGCAGCGTAGCGGGAGGTTTGACAGATACGCAGTATTTT
TRBV7-8,-,-,TRBJ2-1,CASSLGLYNEQFF,TGTGCCAGCAGCTTAGGACTCTACAATGAGCAGTTCTTC
TRBV18,-,-,TRBJ1-1,CASSPPEGGRTEAFF,TGTGCCAGCTCACCACCGGAGGGAGGGAGGACTGAAGCTTTCTTT
TRBV4-1,-,-,TRBJ1-2,CASSPPSDRTYGYTF,TGCGCCAGCAGCCCCCCTTCTGACAGGACCTATGGCTACACCTTC
TRBV11-3,-,few,TRBJ2-3,CASSLRTQGDTQYF,TGTGCCAGCAGCTTGAGGACCCAGGGAGATACGCAGTATTTT
TRBV7-8,-,-,TRBJ1-5,CASGRGQPQHF,TGTGCATCGGGGAGGGGACAGCCCCAGCATTTT
TRBV10-1,-,-,TRBJ1-6,CASGRGRDFNSPLHF,TGCGCCAGCGGGCGGGGCAGGGACTTTAATTCACCCCTCCACTTT
TRBV4-1,-,-,TRBJ1-1,CASGANTVTNTEAFF,TGCGCCAGCGGGGCCAACACAGTAACTAACACTGAAGCTTTCTTT
TRBV2,-,-,TRBJ1-2,CASGKMVHSGGNYGYTF,TGTGCCAGCGGTAAAATGGTACACAGCGGGGGTAACTATGGCTACACCTTC